This T cell receptor beta chain was found in a study of OX40 agonist ivuxolimab in advanced cancers. Looking at the study overall: The patients received ivuxolimab by intravenous route every 2 weeks at 0.01 to 10 mg/kg.

Note on this clone: One junction end disagrees with the germline gene, perhaps due to a read error.

CDR1 is SSHAT, CDR2 FNYEAQ, per germline (reference sequence). This CDR3 has 13 amino acids. Generated by immunoSEQ multiplex PCR, the TCRdb table keeps only in-frame clones and is missing some. This table has around 40,000 clones, 80% appearing once. This receptor was taken from an adult with an advanced solid tumor such as melanoma, head and neck, liver or kidney cancer. The V and J genes are TRBV7-7 and TRBJ2-5, with D possibly TRBD2 on 6 matching bases. Source: CD4+ or CD8+ T cells sorted from blood, taken in a trial of the OX40 agonist ivuxolimab. The CDR3 coding sequence is TGTGCTAGCAGCGGCACGGGGGATGGGACCCAGTACTTC. This translates into CASSGTGDGTQYF. The entire variable domain, with the rest obtained from reference TRBV7-7 and TRBJ2-5, is as follows: GAGVSQSPRYKVTKRGQDVTLRCDPISSHATLYWYQQALGQGPEFLTYFNYEAQPDKSGLPSDRFSAERPEGSISTLTIQRTEQRDSAMYRCASSGTGDGTQYFGPGTRLLVL.